The 28 T cell receptor beta chains below come from one sample, sequenced in a study of cytomegalovirus exposure and HLA in healthy donors (dated by TCRdb to about 2017). Libraries were constructed by the immunoSEQ multiplex PCR assay. TCRdb retrieved this table from immuneACCESS and kept in-frame rearrangements only. Not all clones are present; in checked studies, unresolved V genes account for under half, and no reason is known for the remainder. The sample data list some 150,000 clones, and roughly 91% of these were observed just once. In total, the top ten clones hold 3% to 3.5% of the sample. The specimen sequenced was PBMCs. The receptors come from a woman between 18 and 29 years old in good health and CMV-seropositive.

The genes are TRBV11-2 and TRBJ2-5, with D uncertain. The CDR3 length is 12 residues. With 0 bases removed from V and 5 bases from J, the gap between germline ends came to 4 bases. Germline CDR1 is SGHAT and CDR2 is FQNNGV. CDR3 in amino acids: CASSLDLETQYF. The CDR3, as DNA: TGTGCCAGCAGCTTAGATCTGGAGACCCAGTACTTC.

The chain employs TRBV19 and TRBJ1-5; weak D call: TRBD1 (6 bases). V was trimmed by 4 bases and J by 7 bases, leaving 11 bases between them. The CDR3 sequence is 13 residues long. In germline, CDR1 is LNHDA, CDR2 SQIVND (reference sequence). The CDR3 DNA reads as TGTGCCAGTAGTACCACACAGGGCCAGCCCCAGCATTTT. Translation gives CASSTTQGQPQHF.

The CDR3 is CASSSGGSNEQFF. In DNA, the CDR3 is TGTGCCAGCAGCTCCGGCGGGAGTAATGAGCAGTTCTTC. J is TRBJ2-1 and V is TRBV7-2, with TRBD2 identical over 7 bases. Trimming removed 4 bases from V and 7 bases from J; junction bases left unmatched: 4. Germline lookup yields CDR1 SGHTA and CDR2 FQGNSA. The CDR3 spans 13 residues.

This chain joins TRBV30 and TRBJ2-3, with D possibly matching TRBD1 (5 bases). V gave up 0 bases and J gave up 1 base, with 20 bases separating them. Germline lookup yields CDR1 GTSNPN and CDR2 SVGIG (reference sequence). This CDR3 spans 18 amino acids. In DNA, the CDR3 is TGTGCCTGGAGTGTGTCCCAGGGAAGGGTTCGGGGCACAGATACGCAGTATTTT. Translated: CAWSVSQGRVRGTDTQYF.

V gene TRBV6-1 combines with J gene TRBJ2-4, with 9 bases lining up with TRBD2. Looked up from germline, CDR1 is MNHNS and CDR2 is SASEGT. This CDR3 is built from 16 residues. The V and J ends lost 2 bases and 6 bases, in that order; junction bases with no gene match: 8. CDR3: CASSESAGGIGNIQYF. The CDR3 DNA reads as TGTGCCAGCAGTGAATCCGCGGGAGGGATCGGAAACATTCAGTACTTC.

The rearrangement uses TRBV28 and TRBJ2-1; D is perhaps TRBD2 (6 bases). The CDR3 runs 13 residues. Trimming left V 3 bases short and J 6 bases short, with 9 bases between. Germline lookup yields CDR1 MDHEN and CDR2 SYDVKM. CDR3 DNA sequence: TGTGCCAGCAGTTTCTTGGGAGGCAATGAGCAGTTCTTC. Protein sequence: CASSFLGGNEQFF.

The chain links TRBV4-3 to TRBJ2-7; D gene ambiguous. The germline CDR1 and CDR2 sequences are LGHNA and YSLEER. The V and J ends lost 4 bases and 0 bases respectively, with 10 bases between them. The CDR3 is 14 residues long. The CDR3 here is CASSRSESSYEQYF. The CDR3 coding sequence is TGCGCCAGCAGCCGCAGCGAGAGCTCCTACGAGCAGTACTTC.

The rearrangement joins TRBV21-1 to TRBJ2-7; the table's TRBD2 call for D was not verified on the DNA. TRBV21-1 has pseudogene status. CDR3 length: 13 amino acids. The CDR3 sequence: CASRMGLAVKEYF. In DNA, the CDR3 is TGTGCCAGCAGAATGGGACTAGCGGTAAAGGAGTACTTC.

CDR3 DNA: TGTGCCTGGAGTTCGAGACGGGAGTACGGGGAGACCCAGTACTTC. This sequence encodes CAWSSRREYGETQYF. The genes are TRBV30 and TRBJ2-5; TRBD2 is a possible D gene (6 bases). Trimming cost V 2 bases and J 5 bases, with 18 bases left between them. There are 15 residues in the CDR3. Germline assignment: CDR1 GTSNPN and CDR2 SVGIG (reference sequence).

The chain employs TRBV6-1 and TRBJ1-5; D unclear. CDR3 length equals 13 residues. The V gene's germline CDR1 is MNHNS and CDR2 SASEGT. Trimming removed 6 bases from V and 4 bases from J, with 10 bases in between. The CDR3: CASRGGRNQPQHF. CDR3 nucleotides: TGTGCCAGCAGGGGAGGGAGAAATCAGCCCCAGCATTTT.

The chain joins TRBV9 to TRBJ2-2, with D maybe TRBD1 (5 bases). The CDR3 extends over 17 amino acids. The germline CDR1 and CDR2 sequences are SGDLS and YYNGEE. The V and J ends lost 5 bases and 6 bases respectively, with 23 bases between them. CDR3 loop: CASSDKRTPRGSGELFF. In DNA, the CDR3 is TGTGCCAGCAGTGATAAACGGACACCCCGTGGGTCCGGGGAGCTGTTTTTT. The whole variable domain, filled in from reference TRBV9 and TRBJ2-2, reads DSGVTQTPKHLITATGQRVTLRCSPRSGDLSVYWYQQSLDQGLQFLIQYYNGEERAKGNILERFSAQQFPDLHSELNLSSLELGDSALYFCASSDKRTPRGSGELFFGEGSRLTVL.

The chain has TRBV5-1 and TRBJ1-1; the D gene is possibly TRBD1 (6 bases). Germline V CDR1 and CDR2: SGHRS, YFSETQ. The length of the CDR3 is 14 residues. V dropped 4 bases and J dropped 1 base, with 11 bases sitting between them. CDR3 in amino acids: CASSQGSGNTEAFF. The CDR3 region has the DNA TGCGCCAGCAGCCAGGGGAGTGGGAACACTGAAGCTTTCTTT.

In its sample, this clone was seen once. The gene calls are TRBV2 and TRBJ2-5; perhaps TRBD1 as D (6 bases). The CDR3 length is 12 residues. Germline V gives CDR1 SNHLY, CDR2 FYNNEI. Trimming took off 3 bases at V and 5 bases at J, with 7 bases between the two ends. CDR3 sequence: CASSDRGETQYF. In DNA, the CDR3 is TGTGCCAGCAGTGACAGGGGTGAGACCCAGTACTTC.

The rearrangement uses TRBV19 and TRBJ2-5, with 8 bases lining up with TRBD1. V shed 8 bases and J 6 bases; nucleotides not matched to a gene: 8. Per the germline V gene, CDR1 is LNHDA and CDR2 is SQIVND (reference sequence). The CDR3 runs to 13 residues. CDR3 in amino acids: CASGQGSPQTQYF. CDR3 DNA: TGTGCCAGTGGACAGGGTAGCCCCCAGACCCAGTACTTC.

V and J are TRBV10-3 and TRBJ2-2; 10 bases map to TRBD2. The CDR3 covers 17 residues. The germline CDR1 and CDR2 sequences are ENHRY and SYGVKD. Trimming at V came to 4 bases and at J to 7 bases, leaving 12 bases not matched to a gene. DNA for the CDR3: TGTGCCATCAGTGGAGCCCTAGCGGGAGATCGAGTCGGGGAGCTGTTTTTT. It is translated as CAISGALAGDRVGELFF.

The chain links TRBV6-1 to TRBJ1-5; a possible D gene is TRBD1 (6 bases). Germline-derived CDR1 and CDR2 are MNHNS and SASEGT. The CDR3 totals 11 residues. Trimming left V 4 bases short and J 13 bases short, with 11 bases between. The CDR3 protein is CASSVAGAQHF. In nucleotides, the CDR3 is TGTGCCAGCAGTGTTGCAGGGGCTCAGCATTTT.

CDR3 in DNA: TGTGCCAGCAGCGTCTGGCTAGCGAATGAGCAGTTCTTC. This gives the protein CASSVWLANEQFF. The chain carries TRBV9 and TRBJ2-1, with a tentative D call TRBD2 (6 bases). The V and J ends lost 2 bases and 7 bases respectively, with 10 bases between them. The CDR3 extends over 13 amino acids. Germline-derived CDR1 and CDR2 are SGDLS and YYNGEE.

The chain employs TRBV30 and TRBJ2-7, with a weak D call TRBD2 (6 bases). CDR3 size: 16 residues. V was cut by 0 bases and J by 5 bases, with 20 bases left in between. The germline CDR1 and CDR2 sequences are GTSNPN and SVGIG (reference sequence). The chain's CDR3 is CAWSVAITGDSHEQYF. DNA for the CDR3: TGTGCCTGGAGTGTAGCCATTACGGGGGATTCCCACGAGCAGTACTTC.

The chain uses TRBV29-1 and TRBJ2-2; D not resolved. The germline V gene has CDR1 SQVTM and CDR2 ANQGSEA. The CDR3 loop spans 14 amino acids. Trimming shortened V by 7 bases and J by 4 bases, and 16 bases separated the two germline ends. CDR3 residues: CSARTPYSTGELFF. CDR3 coding DNA: TGCAGCGCCCGCACCCCCTATAGCACCGGGGAGCTGTTTTTT.

The chain uses TRBV11-2 and TRBJ2-7; 10 bases are a match to TRBD2. CDR1 and CDR2 (germline): SGHAT, FQNNGV. CDR3 size: 15 residues. Trimming at V came to 5 bases and at J to 3 bases, leaving 7 bases not matched to a gene. This CDR3 reads CASSPTAGGLYEQYF. The CDR3 DNA follows: TGTGCCAGCAGCCCCACAGCGGGAGGGCTCTACGAGCAGTACTTC.

The chain employs TRBV2 and TRBJ2-7, with a tentative D call TRBD1 (5 bases). Germline V gives CDR1 SNHLY, CDR2 FYNNEI. The CDR3 has 14 residues. The V and J ends lost 5 bases and 2 bases respectively, with 13 bases between them. This CDR3 is CASSQGYLTYEQYF. CDR3 nucleotide sequence: TGTGCCAGCAGTCAGGGATACTTGACCTACGAGCAGTACTTC.

A single count supports this clone. This chain uses TRBV5-1 with TRBJ2-3; tentatively, D is TRBD2 (6 bases). V lost 1 base, J lost 5 bases, and 11 bases lay in between. From germline, CDR1 is SGHRS and CDR2 YFSETQ. This CDR3 is built from 14 residues. The DNA of the CDR3 is TGCGCCAGCAGCTTGACCGGGAGTAAAGATACGCAGTATTTT. It is translated as CASSLTGSKDTQYF.

The chain has TRBV30 and TRBJ2-7, with a tentative D call TRBD1 (6 bases). The CDR3 is 10 amino acids. Trimming took 5 bases from V and 4 from J, leaving 6 bases between them. Germline values: CDR1 GTSNPN, CDR2 SVGIG (reference sequence). The CDR3 DNA reads TGTGCCTGGGGACAGTACGAGCAGTACTTC. Protein product: CAWGQYEQYF.

The chain employs TRBV7-2 and TRBJ2-3, with TRBD1 identical over 10 bases. Germline CDR1 SGHTA, CDR2 FQGNSA. This CDR3 has 16 residues. The V gene end was trimmed by 0 bases and the J gene end by 1 base; junction bases not matched to a gene: 1. CDR3 DNA sequence: TGTGCCAGCAGCTTAGCGGGGACAGGGGGCACAGATACGCAGTATTTT. It yields the protein CASSLAGTGGTDTQYF.

This clone has only one observation. This rearrangement joins TRBV30 to TRBJ2-3; D gene uncertain. The germline V and J ends were trimmed by 5 bases and 2 bases, with 11 bases remaining between them. From germline, CDR1 is GTSNPN and CDR2 SVGIG (reference sequence). CDR3 length equals 13 residues. The chain's CDR3 is CAWETWITDTQYF. Here the CDR3 DNA reads TGTGCCTGGGAGACTTGGATCACAGATACGCAGTATTTT.

This clone has only one observation. The gene calls are TRBV28 and TRBJ1-1, with D maybe TRBD1 (6 bases). This CDR3 has 16 residues. Trimming stripped 1 base from V and 2 bases from J, with 14 bases between. CDR1 and CDR2 (germline): MDHEN, SYDVKM. The CDR3 is CASSLLGRGLNTEAFF. DNA of the CDR3: TGTGCCAGCAGTTTATTGGGCAGGGGTCTCAACACTGAAGCTTTCTTT.

V gene TRBV28 combines with J gene TRBJ2-1, with 9 bases that match TRBD1. CDR3 size: 15 residues. J lost 4 bases, V lost 5 bases, and 6 bases had no gene match. The germline V gene has CDR1 MDHEN and CDR2 SYDVKM. CDR3 sequence reads: CASSPSGTGYNEQFF. The CDR3 DNA sequence: TGTGCCAGCAGTCCCTCGGGGACAGGGTACAATGAGCAGTTCTTC.

The chain uses TRBV19 and TRBJ2-7; tentatively, D is TRBD2 (5 bases). V lost 9 bases, J lost 7 bases, and 22 bases lay in between. The CDR3 is 14 residues long. Germline-derived CDR1 and CDR2 are LNHDA and SQIVND (reference sequence). The CDR3 loop reads CASSPRERPEEQYF. CDR3 nucleotides: TGTGCCAGCTCCCCGAGGGAGCGACCCGAGGAGCAGTACTTC. The full variable domain, completed using reference TRBV19 and TRBJ2-7, is DGGITQSPKYLFRKEGQNVTLSCEQNLNHDAMYWYRQDPGQGLRLIYYSQIVNDFQKGDIAEGYSVSREKKESFPLTVTSAQKNPTAFYLCASSPRERPEEQYFGPGTRLTVT.